The T cell receptor beta chain described here comes from a study of control samples from healthy donors and cancer patients. Generated by immunoSEQ multiplex PCR, the TCRdb table keeps only in-frame clones and is missing some. Of about 110,000 clones detected, 82% appear once; the ten largest clones hold approximately 7%. The CDR3 sequence is 12 residues long. Germline CDR1 WNHNN, CDR2 SYGVQD (reference sequence). Trimming pared 4 bases from V and 5 bases from J, leaving 9 bases between. The material sequenced was blood. The rearrangement links TRBV10-1 to TRBJ2-7; possibly TRBD1 for D (5 bases). The TCR was taken from a young man in good health. This CDR3 is CASSARVHEQYV. The CDR3 DNA follows: TGCGCCAGCAGTGCCAGGGTCCACGAGCAGTACGTC.